Listed below are T cell receptor beta chains from one sample, sequenced in a study of Graves' ophthalmopathy and Graves' hyperthyroidism. TCRdb passed the multiplex PCR reads through MiXCR, listing each CDR3 protein once. The table includes about 370,000 distinct CDR3 sequences, approximately 20% detected once. Sequencing was performed on peripheral blood. The receptor source for this set is a woman aged 18 to 35 with Graves' ophthalmopathy. Both conserved end residues are part of each CDR3. Each record gives: CDR3 DNA, CDR3 protein, J gene, clone size, D gene, V gene. D genes are given only for firm matches. The size entry is marked missing in some rows and otherwise reads once, few, many or a size class.

TGTGCCAGCAGCTCGCTACAGGGGAGGAACACTGAAGCTTTCTTT | CASSSLQGRNTEAFF | TRBJ1-1 | many | TRBD1 | TRBV7-8
TGTGCTAGTGGGGCAGTTCGCGTTGACACGTTTAACTATGGCTACACCTTC | CASGAVRVDTFNYGYTF | TRBJ1-2 | - | - | TRBV12-5
TGTGCCAGAGGAATACATAGCAATCAGCCCCAGCATTTT | CARGIHSNQPQHF | TRBJ1-5 | - | - | TRBV2
TGTGCCAGCAGCTTTACGACTAGCGTCCATGAGCAGTTCTTC | CASSFTTSVHEQFF | TRBJ2-1 | - | TRBD2 | TRBV5-6
TGTGCCAGCAGCTTAATACGGGGCCTGAACACTGAAGCTTTCTTT | CASSLIRGLNTEAFF | TRBJ1-1 | - | - | TRBV7-9
TGTGCCAGCAGCTTGGGACATGCGGGTTTCGGGAACACTGAAGCTTTCTTT | CASSLGHAGFGNTEAFF | TRBJ1-1 | many | - | TRBV5-6
TGTGCCAGCAGTTACGGTGTCGAGAACACTGAAGCTTTCTTT | CASSYGVENTEAFF | TRBJ1-1 | - | - | TRBV6-5
TGTGCCAGCATCAATCCAGGGGGCAGGGAGACCCAGTACTTC | CASINPGGRETQYF | TRBJ2-5 | few | TRBD1 | TRBV28
TGTGCCACCAGTAAGGGTCGTAGTCAGCCCCAGCATTTT | CATSKGRSQPQHF | TRBJ1-5 | - | - | TRBV24-1
TGTGCCAGCAGCTCCCCCGCTATTTACGAGCAGTACTTC | CASSSPAIYEQYF | TRBJ2-7 | many | - | TRBV7-2
TGTGCCAGCAGCTTATTGGCCGTGGGACACATCGAGACCCAGTACTTC | CASSLLAVGHIETQYF | TRBJ2-5 | many | - | TRBV7-8
TGTGCCAGCAGCCCCGCGGGACTAGAGTCCTACGAGCAGTACTTC | CASSPAGLESYEQYF | TRBJ2-7 | - | TRBD2 | TRBV12-3/TRBV12-4
TGTGCCAGCAGCCCAGGGGGCAATCATCCCTACGAGCAGTACTTC | CASSPGGNHPYEQYF | TRBJ2-7 | many | TRBD1 | TRBV7-2
TGTGCCAGCAGTAGGTCGGACAGCCCCAGTGGGTTCGAGCAGTACTTC | CASSRSDSPSGFEQYF | TRBJ2-7 | many | - | TRBV6-1
TGCAGTGCCGCCTCCCGGCGAGAGTGGGCCGGGGAGCTGTTTTTT | CSAASRREWAGELFF | TRBJ2-2 | many | - | TRBV20-1
TGTGCCAGTTGGAGGAGCTCCTACGAGCAGTACTTC | CASWRSSYEQYF | TRBJ2-7 | many | - | TRBV19
TGTGCCATCACGGGCTCCAATCAGCCCCAGCATTTT | CAITGSNQPQHF | TRBJ1-5 | many | - | TRBV28
TGTGCCAGCAGTCGGCAAAGGGCGAACACTGAAGCTTTCTTT | CASSRQRANTEAFF | TRBJ1-1 | many | - | TRBV6-1